The T cell receptor (beta chain) under discussion was sequenced for a study of blood T cells in healthy people across ages. Together with a sample-barcoded 5' primer, a J-beta primer mix was included in a second PCR lasting roughly 6 to 12 cycles. TCRdb redid the calling of the 5' RACE reads with MiXCR, one entry per CDR3 protein. The table records 700,000 or so distinct CDR3 sequences, 22% of them present only once. Whole-study results and caveats: Observed TCR beta diversity per million T cells went down as age went up. This fall followed a roughly linear course with age.

Samples had at least 6.5 million PBMCs isolated from them. This clonotype was observed a few times. Antigen unknown. CDR3 length: 14 amino acids. Germline V gene lookup returns CDR1 SGHVS and CDR2 FQNEAQ. Trimming took 2 bases from V and 2 from J, leaving 9 bases between them. Sequenced sample: blood. This chain uses TRBV7-8 with TRBJ1-1; no firm D call. This TCR derives from a man aged 70 or older in good health. CDR3 DNA: TGTGCCAGCAGCTTACAGACCTTCAACACTGAAGCTTTCTTT. Translated: CASSLQTFNTEAFF.